This record covers a single T cell receptor (beta chain). Germline V gene lookup returns CDR1 SGHAT and CDR2 FQNNGV. V was pared by 4 bases and J by 6 bases, with 9 bases of the junction left unmatched. The CDR3 length is 15 residues. This record comes from a study of blood T cell repertoires in COVID-19. The wider study: Acute and convalescent COVID-19 specimens originated in the United States, Italy and Spain. Nucleic acid was either cDNA or gDNA, and it came from T cells, B-cell-depleted T cells, or PBMCs.

The protocol was immunoSEQ multiplex PCR, while the TCRdb copy is restricted to in-frame clones and leaves out a portion. This sample has hundreds of thousands of clones, with roughly nine tenths found just once. The chain carries TRBV11-2 and TRBJ1-5; 7 nucleotides agree with TRBD1. The TCR comes from a woman aged 55-70 years who had recovered from COVID-19. Sequenced input: PBMCs or T cells enriched from blood (not recorded which). Written as DNA, the CDR3 is TGTGCCAGCAGCTCAAACAGGGGTGCCGGTCAGCCCCAGCATTTT. It is translated as CASSSNRGAGQPQHF. Looking up the rest from reference TRBV11-2 and TRBJ1-5 gives the full variable domain: EAGVAQSPRYKIIEKRQSVAFWCNPISGHATLYWYQQILGQGPKLLIQFQNNGVVDDSQLPKDRFSAERLKGVDSTLKIQPAKLEDSAVYLCASSSNRGAGQPQHFGDGTRLSIL.